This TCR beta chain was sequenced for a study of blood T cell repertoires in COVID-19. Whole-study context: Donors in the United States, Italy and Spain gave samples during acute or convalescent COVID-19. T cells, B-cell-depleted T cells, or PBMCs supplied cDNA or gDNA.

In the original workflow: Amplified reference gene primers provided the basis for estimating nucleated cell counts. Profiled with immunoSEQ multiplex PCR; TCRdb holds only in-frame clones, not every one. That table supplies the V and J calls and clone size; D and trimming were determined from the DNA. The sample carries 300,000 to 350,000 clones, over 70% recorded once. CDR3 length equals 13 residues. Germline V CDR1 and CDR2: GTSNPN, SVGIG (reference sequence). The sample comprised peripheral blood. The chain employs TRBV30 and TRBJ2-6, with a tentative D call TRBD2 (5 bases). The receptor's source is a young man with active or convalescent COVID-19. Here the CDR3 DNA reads TGTGCTCATGGACCGGGGGGGGCCAACGTCCTGACTTTC. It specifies CAHGPGGANVLTF.